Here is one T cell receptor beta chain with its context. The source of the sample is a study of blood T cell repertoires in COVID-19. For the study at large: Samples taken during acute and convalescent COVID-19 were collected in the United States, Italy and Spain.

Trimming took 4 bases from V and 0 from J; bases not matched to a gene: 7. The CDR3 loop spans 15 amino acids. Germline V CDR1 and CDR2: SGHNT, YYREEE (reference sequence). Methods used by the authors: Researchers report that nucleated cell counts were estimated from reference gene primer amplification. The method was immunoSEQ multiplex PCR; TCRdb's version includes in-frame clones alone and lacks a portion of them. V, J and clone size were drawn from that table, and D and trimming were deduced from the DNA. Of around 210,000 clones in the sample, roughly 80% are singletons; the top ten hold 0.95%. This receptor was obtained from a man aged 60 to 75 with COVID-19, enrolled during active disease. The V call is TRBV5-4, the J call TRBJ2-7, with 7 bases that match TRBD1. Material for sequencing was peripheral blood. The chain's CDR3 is CASSRSGQSSYEQYF. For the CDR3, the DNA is TGTGCCAGCAGCCGATCGGGACAGAGCTCCTACGAGCAGTACTTC.